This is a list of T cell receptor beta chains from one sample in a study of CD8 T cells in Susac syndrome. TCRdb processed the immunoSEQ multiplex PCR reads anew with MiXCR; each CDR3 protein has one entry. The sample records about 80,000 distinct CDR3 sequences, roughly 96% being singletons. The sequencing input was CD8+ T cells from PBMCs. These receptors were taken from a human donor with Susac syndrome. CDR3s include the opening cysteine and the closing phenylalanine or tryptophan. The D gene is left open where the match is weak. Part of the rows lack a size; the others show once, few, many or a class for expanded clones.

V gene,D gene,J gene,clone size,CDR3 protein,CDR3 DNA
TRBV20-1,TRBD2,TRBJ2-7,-,CSARESSGVTYEQYF,TGCAGTGCTAGAGAAAGTAGCGGGGTGACCTACGAGCAGTACTTC
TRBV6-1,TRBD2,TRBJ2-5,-,CASPTSGGQETQYF,TGTGCCAGCCCGACTAGCGGGGGTCAAGAGACCCAGTACTTC
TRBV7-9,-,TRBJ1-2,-,CASSSLLGLWDGYTF,TGTGCCAGCAGCTCACTACTAGGTCTATGGGATGGCTACACCTTC
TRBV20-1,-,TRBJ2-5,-,CSASYRETQYF,TGCAGTGCTAGCTACCGGGAGACCCAGTACTTC
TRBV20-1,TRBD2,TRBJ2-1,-,CSARERTSGSIRFF,TGCAGTGCTAGAGAAAGGACTAGCGGGAGTATCCGGTTCTTC
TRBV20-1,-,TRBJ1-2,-,CSARWGGTRYGYTF,TGCAGTGCTAGATGGGGGGGGACTCGCTATGGCTACACCTTC
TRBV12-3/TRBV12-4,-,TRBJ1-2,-,CASSLETRSYGYTF,TGTGCCAGCAGTTTAGAGACACGGAGCTATGGCTACACCTTC
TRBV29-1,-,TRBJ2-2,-,CSVELTNTGELFF,TGCAGCGTTGAACTAACGAACACCGGGGAGCTGTTTTTT
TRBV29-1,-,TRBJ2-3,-,CSVDITGLYTDTQYF,TGCAGCGTTGATATAACAGGACTCTACACAGATACGCAGTATTTT
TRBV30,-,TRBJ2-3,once,CAWTPGATTDTQYF,TGTGCCTGGACACCTGGTGCCACCACAGATACGCAGTATTTT
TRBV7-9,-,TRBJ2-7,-,CASSLNGVTYEQYF,TGTGCCAGCAGCTTAAATGGAGTCACGTACGAGCAGTACTTC
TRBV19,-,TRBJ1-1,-,CASSTFPGPEAFF,TGTGCCAGTAGTACATTTCCGGGCCCTGAAGCTTTCTTT
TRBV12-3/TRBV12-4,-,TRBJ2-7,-,CASSLRVYEQYF,TGTGCCAGCAGTTTAAGGGTCTACGAGCAGTACTTC
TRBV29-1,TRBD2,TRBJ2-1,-,CSVAGGVLGSYNEQFF,TGCAGCGTAGCGGGGGGCGTCCTGGGCTCCTACAATGAGCAGTTCTTC
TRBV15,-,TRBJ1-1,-,CATSTTVNTEAFF,TGTGCCACCAGCACGACAGTGAACACTGAAGCTTTCTTT
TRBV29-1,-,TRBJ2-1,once,CSVDKGRNTYNEQFF,TGCAGCGTTGACAAGGGCAGGAATACCTACAATGAGCAGTTCTTC
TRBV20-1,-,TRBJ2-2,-,CSARDYRTATNTGELFF,TGCAGTGCTAGAGATTATCGGACAGCGACGAACACCGGGGAGCTGTTTTTT
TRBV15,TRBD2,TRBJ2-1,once,CATSREQSGVYNEQFF,TGTGCCACCAGCAGAGAGCAGAGCGGGGTCTACAATGAGCAGTTCTTC
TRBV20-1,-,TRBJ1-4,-,CSAAVWGENEKLFF,TGCAGTGCTGCAGTTTGGGGCGAAAATGAAAAACTGTTTTTT
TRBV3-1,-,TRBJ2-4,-,CASSQAGHKNIQYF,TGTGCCAGCAGCCAAGCGGGACACAAAAACATTCAGTACTTC
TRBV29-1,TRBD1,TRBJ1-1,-,CSASQGPDTEAFF,TGCAGCGCTTCACAGGGGCCTGACACTGAAGCTTTCTTT
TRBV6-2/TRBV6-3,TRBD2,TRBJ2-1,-,CASTILAGVGNEQFF,TGTGCCAGCACCATACTAGCGGGAGTCGGGAATGAGCAGTTCTTC
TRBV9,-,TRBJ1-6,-,CASSVDGPSAPLHF,TGTGCCAGCAGCGTAGACGGACCCTCCGCACCCCTCCACTTT
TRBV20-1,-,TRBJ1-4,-,CSASRATNEKLFF,TGCAGTGCTAGTCGGGCAACTAATGAAAAACTGTTTTTT
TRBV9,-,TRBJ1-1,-,CASSNQMGEAFF,TGTGCCAGCAGCAACCAAATGGGGGAAGCTTTCTTT
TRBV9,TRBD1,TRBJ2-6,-,CASSAGTGRLSGANVLTF,TGTGCCAGCAGCGCGGGGACAGGGCGTCTATCTGGGGCCAACGTCCTGACTTTC
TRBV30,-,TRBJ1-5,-,CAWSYYSNQPQHF,TGTGCCTGGAGTTACTATAGCAATCAGCCCCAGCATTTT
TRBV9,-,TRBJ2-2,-,CASSPWGGANTGELFF,TGTGCCAGCAGCCCCTGGGGGGGCGCGAACACCGGGGAGCTGTTTTTT